This TCR beta chain was profiled in a study of blood T cell repertoires in COVID-19. Overall study: COVID-19 samples from acute and convalescent phases originated in the United States, Italy and Spain. T cells, B-cell-depleted T cells, or PBMCs supplied cDNA or gDNA.

Authors' processing steps: Cell counts per sample came from amplifying reference gene primers. Using immunoSEQ multiplex PCR, the repertoire was profiled, and TCRdb retains in-frame clones only, with some absent. The V and J calls and clone size were taken over from that table, and D and trimming were inferred from the DNA. The profile shows 200,000 to 250,000 clones, about 80% of them singletons. The J segment lost 5 bases and the V segment lost 3 bases, leaving 6 bases of the junction unmatched. The germline gives CDR1 KGHSH, CDR2 LQKENI. The CDR3 sequence is 14 residues long. J is TRBJ2-7 and V is TRBV18; 8 nucleotides line up with TRBD2. The clonotype was recovered from a woman of 80 years or more with acute or convalescent COVID-19. Material: peripheral blood. The CDR3 sequence: CASSPSSGPNEQYF. CDR3 nucleotides: TGTGCCAGCTCACCCTCTAGCGGGCCAAACGAGCAGTACTTC.